This entry lists 5 T cell receptor beta chains sequenced from one sample in a study of identical twins. One entry per CDR3 protein results from TCRdb running MiXCR on the 5' RACE reads. The sample has approximately 680,000 distinct CDR3 sequences, roughly 6.6% seen once. The sample also formed part of further work on yellow fever vaccine responses in identical twins.

The sequencing sample was made of PBMCs. All receptors derive from a woman between 18 and 30 years old in good health.

CDR3 region: CASTRQGGTYEQYF. The CDR3, as DNA: TGTGCCAGCACCCGACAGGGGGGAACCTACGAGCAGTACTTC. The chain employs TRBV7-8 and TRBJ2-7; 9 bases agree with TRBD1. The junction had 6 bases not matched to a gene; V was cut back by 7 bases and J by 2 bases. The germline V gene has CDR1 SGHVS and CDR2 FQNEAQ. This CDR3 has 14 residues.

This clonotype has more than one count but fewer than ten. This chain joins TRBV9 and TRBJ2-1; D is unresolved. Trimming removed 2 bases from V and 8 bases from J, with 8 bases in between. CDR1 is SGDLS and CDR2 is YYNGEE in the germline V gene. The CDR3 extends over 12 amino acids. The CDR3 coding sequence is TGTGCCAGCAGCGTTAATTGGGATGAGCAGTTCTTC. It specifies CASSVNWDEQFF.

J is TRBJ2-5 and V is TRBV5-1, with D possibly TRBD1 on 6 matching bases. CDR1 and CDR2 (germline): SGHRS, YFSETQ. The CDR3 extends over 13 amino acids. V lost 3 bases to trimming and J lost 7 bases, with 13 bases between them. The CDR3: CASSWTELGTQYF. The CDR3, as DNA: TGCGCCAGCAGCTGGACAGAGTTGGGGACCCAGTACTTC.

This clonotype was picked up a small number of times. The chain couples TRBV14 to TRBJ2-2; D is ambiguous. The CDR3 consists of 16 residues. V was pared by 3 bases and J by 0 bases, with 11 bases between. Germline V CDR1 and CDR2: SGHDN, FVKESK. As DNA, the CDR3 is TGTGCCAGCAGCCAGATCCAGTTCGCGAACACCGGGGAGCTGTTTTTT. Translation gives CASSQIQFANTGELFF.

This clonotype was seen only a few times. CDR3 residues: CALMRQGAQREGRREQFF. CDR3 nucleotide sequence: TGTGCCCTTATGAGGCAGGGGGCCCAGCGGGAGGGCCGTAGGGAGCAGTTCTTC. The chain carries TRBV14 and TRBJ2-1, with 10 nucleotides matching TRBD2. V lost 11 bases to trimming and J lost 10 bases; unmatched junction nucleotides: 26. Per germline, CDR1 SGHDN and CDR2 FVKESK. The length of the CDR3 is 18 residues.